The rows below give T cell receptor beta chains drawn from one sample of a study of T-cell reconstitution after alpha-beta-depleted transplantation in children. MiXCR, run by TCRdb on the PCR reads, gives a single entry per CDR3 protein. The sample lists some 640,000 distinct CDR3 sequences; about 15% were seen once. The source material was PBMCs from the stem cell graft donor, sampled from the stem cell graft. The receptors come from a human donor who donated a stem cell graft to a child with acute myeloid leukemia. The CDR3 runs from the conserved cysteine through the conserved F or W. The order of the fields is clone size, J gene, CDR3 length, V gene, D gene, CDR3 protein. A D gene is named only where the DNA matches it firmly. Clone size, where shown, is once, few, many, or a class for clones that have expanded.

-,TRBJ1-2,13,TRBV29-1,TRBD1,CSVQRTGNYGYTF
-,TRBJ2-7,12,TRBV7-9,-,CASSFLEGEQYF
few,TRBJ2-2,14,TRBV20-1,-,CSATGTGNTGELFF
-,TRBJ2-3,13,TRBV20-1,-,CSASEPGPDTQYF
few,TRBJ1-1,15,TRBV10-3,TRBD1,CAISRDRGSNTEAFF
many,TRBJ2-7,14,TRBV5-1,TRBD1,CASSLEQGENEQYF
-,TRBJ2-3,16,TRBV27,TRBD2,CASSLLAGGQTDTQYF
many,TRBJ2-7,12,TRBV20-1,-,CSARKGVYEQYF
-,TRBJ2-2,15,TRBV12-3/TRBV12-4,-,CASRVDRSQTGELFF
-,TRBJ1-1,18,TRBV6-1,-,CASSTRALTGHGYTEAFF
-,TRBJ2-3,13,TRBV15,-,CATGAGPVDTQYF
many,TRBJ1-3,16,TRBV10-3,-,CAISEPPRGSGNTIYF
-,TRBJ2-1,15,TRBV13,-,CASSTTLQGYNEQFF
many,TRBJ2-1,12,TRBV10-3,TRBD1,CAISPTGSEQFF
many,TRBJ1-5,15,TRBV20-1,-,CSAREGRQGNQPQHF
-,TRBJ2-3,16,TRBV4-1,-,CASSQDPRGVTDTQYF
many,TRBJ1-1,14,TRBV7-9,-,CASSYQGLNTEAFF
-,TRBJ1-6,12,TRBV6-5,-,CASSLKGFTLHF
few,TRBJ2-7,14,TRBV20-1,-,CSARGADIYYEQYF
-,TRBJ1-1,13,TRBV11-3,-,CASSLGDTPEAFF
many,TRBJ2-3,17,TRBV20-1,TRBD2,CSARDRLAGSRTDTQYF
many,TRBJ2-5,13,TRBV12-3/TRBV12-4,-,CASSYLIQETQYF
many,TRBJ2-1,16,TRBV7-2,-,CASSPPPGTTTGEQFF
-,TRBJ2-1,15,TRBV6-4,TRBD1,CASRPRDSAYNEQFF
-,TRBJ2-5,14,TRBV11-1,-,CASRHRILQETQYF
many,TRBJ2-3,16,TRBV4-2,-,CASSQDGDVQTDTQYF
-,TRBJ1-2,16,TRBV28,-,CASGPHRVDPNYGYTF
many,TRBJ1-6,13,TRBV7-2,-,CASSLGINSPLHF
many,TRBJ1-5,13,TRBV6-5,-,CASSYRGDQPQHF
few,TRBJ2-3,13,TRBV13,-,CASSRGRGDTQYF
many,TRBJ2-2,13,TRBV20-1,-,CSAQDRSTGELFF